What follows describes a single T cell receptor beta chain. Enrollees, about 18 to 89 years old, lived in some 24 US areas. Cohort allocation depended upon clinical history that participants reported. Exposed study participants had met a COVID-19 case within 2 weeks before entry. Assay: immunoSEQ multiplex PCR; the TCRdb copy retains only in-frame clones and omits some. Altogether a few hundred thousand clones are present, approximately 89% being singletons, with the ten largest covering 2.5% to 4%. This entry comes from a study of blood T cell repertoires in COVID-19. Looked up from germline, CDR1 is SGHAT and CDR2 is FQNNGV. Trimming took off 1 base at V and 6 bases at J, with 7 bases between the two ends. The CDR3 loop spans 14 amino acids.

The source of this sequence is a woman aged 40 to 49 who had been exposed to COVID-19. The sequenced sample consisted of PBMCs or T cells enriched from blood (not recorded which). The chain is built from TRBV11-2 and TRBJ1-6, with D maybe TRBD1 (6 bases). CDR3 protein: CASSLGTANSPLHF. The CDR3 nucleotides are TGTGCCAGCAGCTTAGGGACAGCTAATTCACCCCTCCACTTT.